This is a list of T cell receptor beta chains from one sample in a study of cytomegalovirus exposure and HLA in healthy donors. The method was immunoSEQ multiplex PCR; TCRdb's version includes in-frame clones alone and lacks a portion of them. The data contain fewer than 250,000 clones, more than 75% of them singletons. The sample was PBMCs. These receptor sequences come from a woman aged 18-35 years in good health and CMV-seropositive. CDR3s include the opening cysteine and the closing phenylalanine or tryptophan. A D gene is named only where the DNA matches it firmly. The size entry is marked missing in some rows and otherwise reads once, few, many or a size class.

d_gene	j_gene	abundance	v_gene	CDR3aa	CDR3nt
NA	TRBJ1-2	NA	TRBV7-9	CASSLDRERIYGYTF	TGTGCCAGCAGCTTAGACAGGGAAAGAATCTATGGCTACACCTTC
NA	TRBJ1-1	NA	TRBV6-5	CASSGRNTEAFF	TGTGCCAGCAGCGGGAGGAACACTGAAGCTTTCTTT
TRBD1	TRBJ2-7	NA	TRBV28	CASTDVSLSSGQGSYEQYF	TGTGCCAGCACCGATGTCTCCCTGTCGTCGGGACAGGGTAGCTACGAGCAGTACTTC
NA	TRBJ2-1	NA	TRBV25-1	CASSERQGGHNEQFF	TGTGCCAGCAGTGAGAGACAAGGGGGTCACAATGAGCAGTTCTTC
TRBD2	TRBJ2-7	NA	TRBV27	CASSQGGSGDEQYF	TGTGCCAGCAGCCAAGGCGGGAGCGGTGACGAGCAGTACTTC
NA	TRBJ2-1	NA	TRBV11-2	CASSLDSLLLNNEQFF	TGTGCCAGCAGCTTAGATAGCCTCCTCTTAAACAATGAGCAGTTCTTC
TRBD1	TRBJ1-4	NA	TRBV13	CASSSTGNDEKLFF	TGTGCCAGCAGCTCGACAGGGAATGATGAAAAACTGTTTTTT
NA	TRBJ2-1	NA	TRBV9	CASSSNPKQASDYNEQFF	TGTGCCAGCAGCTCTAACCCCAAACAGGCCTCCGATTACAATGAGCAGTTCTTC
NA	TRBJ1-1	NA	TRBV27	CASKGGRTEAFF	TGTGCCAGTAAAGGGGGTCGCACTGAAGCTTTCTTT
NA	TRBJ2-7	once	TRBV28	CGTGLTSYEQYF	TGTGGCACGGGACTCACCTCCTACGAGCAGTACTTC
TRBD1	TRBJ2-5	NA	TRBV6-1	CASSEGQGVTQYF	TGTGCCAGCAGTGAAGGTCAGGGGGTGACCCAGTACTTC
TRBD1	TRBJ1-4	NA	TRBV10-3	CAISEPTGDGEKLFF	TGTGCCATCAGTGAGCCGACAGGGGACGGCGAAAAACTGTTTTTT
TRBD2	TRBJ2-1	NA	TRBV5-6	CASRRESFNEQFF	TGTGCCAGCAGGCGGGAGAGTTTTAATGAGCAGTTCTTC
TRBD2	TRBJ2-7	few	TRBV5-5	CASSFSGSGYHEQYF	TGTGCCAGCAGCTTTAGCGGGAGCGGGTACCACGAGCAGTACTTC
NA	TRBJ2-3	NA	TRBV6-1	CASRGTSTDTQYF	TGTGCCAGCAGGGGGACAAGCACAGATACGCAGTATTTT
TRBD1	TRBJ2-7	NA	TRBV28	CASSFPAGTGGSYEQYF	TGTGCCAGCAGTTTCCCGGCCGGGACAGGGGGCTCCTACGAGCAGTACTTC
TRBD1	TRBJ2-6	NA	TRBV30	CAWSGDRTESGANVLTF	TGTGCCTGGAGTGGGGACAGGACGGAGTCTGGGGCCAACGTCCTGACTTTC
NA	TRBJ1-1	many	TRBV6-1	CASSELGWAGTEAFF	TGTGCCAGCAGTGAACTAGGGTGGGCGGGCACTGAAGCTTTCTTT
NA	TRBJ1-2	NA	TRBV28	CASSLQGNNYGYTF	TGTGCCAGCAGTTTACAGGGAAATAACTATGGCTACACCTTC
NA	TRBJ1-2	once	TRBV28	CASSATVAGYGYTF	TGTGCCAGCAGTGCAACGGTCGCCGGCTATGGCTACACCTTC
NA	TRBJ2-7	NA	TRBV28	CASSLGQFGQYF	TGTGCCAGCAGTTTAGGACAGTTTGGGCAGTACTTC
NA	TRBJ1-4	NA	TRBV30	CAWNMIAGLSNEKLFF	TGTGCCTGGAATATGATAGCGGGACTTTCTAATGAAAAACTGTTTTTT
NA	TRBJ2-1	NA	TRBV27	CASSSRVKVNNEQFF	TGTGCCAGCAGTTCCAGGGTTAAGGTAAACAATGAGCAGTTCTTC
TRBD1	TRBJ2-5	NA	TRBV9	CASSPQGGIETQYF	TGTGCCAGCAGCCCACAAGGGGGCATCGAGACCCAGTACTTC
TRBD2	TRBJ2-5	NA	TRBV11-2	CAISLTGGETQYF	TGTGCCATTTCCCTCACGGGAGGAGAGACCCAGTACTTC
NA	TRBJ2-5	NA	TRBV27	CASSSPGNEETQYF	TGTGCCAGCAGTTCCCCAGGGAACGAAGAGACCCAGTACTTC
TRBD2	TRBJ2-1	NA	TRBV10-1	CASSGTSGLAGDAYNEQFF	TGCGCCAGCAGTGGTACATCGGGACTAGCGGGGGACGCCTACAATGAGCAGTTCTTC
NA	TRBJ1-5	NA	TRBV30	CAWSPSGALNQPQHF	TGTGCCTGGAGTCCTTCCGGAGCCCTAAATCAGCCCCAGCATTTT
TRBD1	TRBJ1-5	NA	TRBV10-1	CASTGSTGDSNQPQHF	TGCGCCAGCACAGGCTCCACAGGGGACAGCAATCAGCCCCAGCATTTT